This T cell receptor (beta chain) stems from a study of Graves' ophthalmopathy and Graves' hyperthyroidism. Overall study: Peripheral blood was obtained at first diagnosis, ahead of any treatment.

The CDR3 runs 14 residues. J was trimmed by 5 bases and V by 4 bases; bases with no gene match: 6. CDR1 is MDHEN, CDR2 SYDVKM, per germline. This clonotype was counted ten times or more. Hyperthyroidism in these 18- to 65-year-old patients was newly diagnosed, lasting under 2 months. TCR beta CDR3 amplification used RNA transcripts. RT-PCR was first run with HTBI primers, then multiplex PCR in a second round. MiXCR, run by TCRdb on the multiplex PCR reads, gives a single entry per CDR3 protein. The repertoire has hundreds of thousands of distinct CDR3 sequences, roughly 21% of them found once; the top ten carry around 3.2%.

The specimen sequenced was peripheral blood. The clonotype comes from a woman between 18 and 29 years old with stable Graves' hyperthyroidism. This chain connects TRBV28 to TRBJ2-7, with TRBD1 matching 9 bases. DNA for the CDR3: TGTGCCAGCAGTTCGGACAGGGACAGGGACGAGCAGTACTTC. It encodes CASSSDRDRDEQYF.